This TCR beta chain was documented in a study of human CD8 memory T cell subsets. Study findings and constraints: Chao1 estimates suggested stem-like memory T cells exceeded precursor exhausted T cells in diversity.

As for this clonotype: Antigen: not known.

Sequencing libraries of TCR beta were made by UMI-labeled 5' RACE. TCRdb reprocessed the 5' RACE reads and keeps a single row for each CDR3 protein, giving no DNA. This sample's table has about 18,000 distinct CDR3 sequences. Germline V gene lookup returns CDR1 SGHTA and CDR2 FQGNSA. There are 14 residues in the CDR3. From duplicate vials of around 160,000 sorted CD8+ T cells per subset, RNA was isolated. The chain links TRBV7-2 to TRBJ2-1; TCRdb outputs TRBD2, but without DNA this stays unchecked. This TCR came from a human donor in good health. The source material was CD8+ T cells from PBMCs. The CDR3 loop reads CASSSTTRVYEQFF.